A single sample gave rise to the 17 T cell receptor beta chains below, sequenced in a study of cytomegalovirus exposure and HLA in healthy donors. The PCR was carried out with 60 Vbeta primers and 13 Jbeta primers. This table comes from immunoSEQ multiplex PCR, and its TCRdb copy is limited to in-frame clones, with some not included. The data hold around 140,000 clones, with 70% to 85% observed a single time. Specimen: PBMCs. All receptors come from a male donor in good health and CMV-seronegative.

The rearrangement links TRBV5-1 to TRBJ2-7, with 7 positions matching TRBD2. The CDR3 is made up of 13 amino acids. The V and J ends lost 4 bases and 1 base, in that order; junction bases with no gene match: 2. Germline V gene sequence: CDR1 SGHRS, CDR2 YFSETQ. Here the CDR3 reads CASSTSASYEQYF. CDR3 in DNA: TGCGCCAGCAGCACTAGCGCATCCTACGAGCAGTACTTC.

The rearrangement joins TRBV4-3 to TRBJ2-3, with 14 bases fitting TRBD2. The length of the CDR3 is 16 residues. Germline V gives CDR1 LGHNA, CDR2 YSLEER. J lost 5 bases, V lost 3 bases, and 4 bases had no gene match. This CDR3 is CASSHQGTSGRDTQYF. For the CDR3, the DNA is TGCGCCAGCAGCCACCAGGGGACTAGCGGGAGAGATACGCAGTATTTT.

This clone was recorded only once. V usage is TRBV2 and J usage is TRBJ2-1, with D possibly matching TRBD2 (6 bases). The germline V and J ends were trimmed by 6 bases and 2 bases, with 17 bases remaining between them. CDR3 size: 16 residues. From germline, CDR1 is SNHLY and CDR2 FYNNEI. CDR3 sequence reads: CASRKGPGLTYNEQFF. DNA of the CDR3: TGTGCCAGCAGGAAAGGACCGGGACTCACCTACAATGAGCAGTTCTTC.

This clone was picked up a small number of times. V usage is TRBV14 and J usage is TRBJ2-5; a possible D gene is TRBD2 (6 bases). The germline gives CDR1 SGHDN, CDR2 FVKESK. The CDR3 has 16 amino acids. V lost 4 bases, J lost 4 bases, and 19 bases lay in between. CDR3 residues: CASSLRSGVPRETQYF. CDR3 in DNA: TGTGCCAGCAGCCTGCGTTCGGGAGTCCCCCGAGAGACCCAGTACTTC. Together with reference TRBV14 and TRBJ2-5, the CDR3 gives the full variable domain: EAGVTQFPSHSVIEKGQTVTLRCDPISGHDNLYWYRRVMGKEIKFLLHFVKESKQDESGMPNNRFLAERTGGTYSTLKVQPAELEDSGVYFCASSLRSGVPRETQYFGPGTRLLVL.

This chain links TRBV2 with TRBJ2-3; weak D call: TRBD2 (6 bases). V lost 0 bases and J lost 1, with 14 bases in between. The V gene's germline CDR1 is SNHLY and CDR2 FYNNEI. This CDR3 is built from 17 residues. Here the CDR3 reads CASSEAWASARTDTQYF. In DNA form, the CDR3 reads TGTGCCAGCAGTGAAGCCTGGGCTAGCGCACGCACAGATACGCAGTATTTT.

The CDR3 DNA is TGCGCCAGCAGCTTGGGCGGGGGCAGAATCGGGGATACGCAGTATTTT. Translated, it gives CASSLGGGRIGDTQYF. The chain couples TRBV5-1 to TRBJ2-3; D is possibly TRBD2 (7 bases). Deletions cut 0 bases from V and 6 bases from J, with 17 bases between. The germline CDR1 and CDR2 sequences are SGHRS and YFSETQ. The CDR3 is 16 amino acids. Drawing the rest from reference TRBV5-1 and TRBJ2-3, the complete variable domain is KAGVTQTPRYLIKTRGQQVTLSCSPISGHRSVSWYQQTPGQGLQFLFEYFSETQRNKGNFPGRFSGRQFSNSRSEMNVSTLELGDSALYLCASSLGGGRIGDTQYFGPGTRLTVL.

This clone was detected only a few times. The chain couples TRBV10-3 to TRBJ1-6, with unresolved D. This CDR3 comprises 14 residues. Deletions cut 8 bases from V and 0 bases from J, with 8 bases between. CDR1 is ENHRY, CDR2 SYGVKD, per germline. The CDR3: CAIGPSSYNSPLHF. In DNA, the CDR3 is TGTGCCATCGGGCCGAGCTCCTATAATTCACCCCTCCACTTT.

Notes on this clone: The junction shows a germline mismatch at one end, possibly a read error. The CDR3: CASSIASGIPQYF. CDR3 nucleotides: TGTGCCAGCAGCATAGCCTCAGGGATTCCGCAGTATTTT. V usage is TRBV7-9 and J usage is TRBJ2-3; D possibly corresponds to TRBD1 (5 bases). In germline, CDR1 is SEHNR, CDR2 FQNEAQ (reference sequence). The CDR3 is 13 amino acids.

The V and J genes are TRBV15 and TRBJ2-1, with TRBD2 identical over 8 bases. The trim removed 0 bases at V and 4 bases at J, leaving 14 bases unmatched. Germline V lookup: CDR1 LNHNV, CDR2 YYDKDF (reference sequence). This CDR3 has 19 residues. CDR3 bases: TGTGCCACCAGCAGAGATCTTCTAGGAGCGGGAGCTTCGTACAATGAGCAGTTCTTC. Translation: CATSRDLLGAGASYNEQFF.

The chain has TRBV27 and TRBJ2-6; 12 nucleotides line up with TRBD2. Germline trimming cut 4 bases from V and 2 bases from J; bases unmatched to any gene: 12. Germline V gives CDR1 MNHEY, CDR2 SMNVEV (reference sequence). This CDR3 spans 20 amino acids. The CDR3 loop reads CASSSIRLAGDVPGANVLTF. CDR3 nucleotide sequence: TGTGCCAGCAGTTCTATCCGACTAGCGGGAGATGTACCTGGGGCCAACGTCCTGACTTTC. Based on the CDR3 plus reference TRBV27 and TRBJ2-6, the full variable domain is EAQVTQNPRYLITVTGKKLTVTCSQNMNHEYMSWYRQDPGLGLRQIYYSMNVEVTDKGDVPEGYKVSRKEKRNFPLILESPSPNQTSLYFCASSSIRLAGDVPGANVLTFGAGSRLTVL.

This clone appeared once. Here the CDR3 DNA reads TGCGCCAGCAGCCCCCCCGCGCTCAATGAGCAGTTCTTC. Residues: CASSPPALNEQFF. The chain employs TRBV5-1 and TRBJ2-1; D unclear. Germline V lookup: CDR1 SGHRS, CDR2 YFSETQ. The CDR3 loop spans 13 amino acids. Trimming left V 4 bases short and J 6 bases short, with 11 bases between. Combining the CDR3 with reference TRBV5-1 and TRBJ2-1 gives the whole variable domain KAGVTQTPRYLIKTRGQQVTLSCSPISGHRSVSWYQQTPGQGLQFLFEYFSETQRNKGNFPGRFSGRQFSNSRSEMNVSTLELGDSALYLCASSPPALNEQFFGPGTRLTVL.

This sequence joins TRBV7-3 and TRBJ2-3, with TRBD2 matching 8 bases. Germline V lookup: CDR1 SGHTA, CDR2 FQGTGA. V gave up 5 bases and J gave up 9 bases; unmatched junction bases: 10. This CDR3 comprises 14 residues. The CDR3 spells CASSAGLAVSTQYF. The CDR3 coding sequence is TGTGCCAGCAGCGCCGGACTAGCAGTAAGCACGCAGTATTTT. Drawing the rest from reference TRBV7-3 and TRBJ2-3, the complete variable domain is GAGVSQTPSNKVTEKGKYVELRCDPISGHTALYWYRQSLGQGPEFLIYFQGTGAADDSGLPNDRFFAVRPEGSVSTLKIQRTERGDSAVYLCASSAGLAVSTQYFGPGTRLTVL.

This clone was recorded a few times. The J gene is TRBJ1-2, the V gene TRBV14, with 7 positions matching TRBD1. Germline CDR1 and CDR2: SGHDN and FVKESK. The CDR3 contains 16 residues. With V trimmed by 1 base and J by 0 bases, 5 bases remained unmatched. The CDR3 here is CASSQATGVTNYGYTF. The CDR3 DNA is TGTGCCAGCAGCCAAGCAACAGGGGTTACTAACTATGGCTACACCTTC.

The J gene is TRBJ2-5, the V gene TRBV7-2; a weak D match, TRBD1 (6 bases). Germline-derived CDR1 and CDR2 are SGHTA and FQGNSA. The CDR3 has 13 residues. V was trimmed by 7 bases and J by 1 base, leaving 10 bases between them. As DNA, the CDR3 is TGTGCCAGCACCAAGGACAGCCAAGAGACCCAGTACTTC. It codes for CASTKDSQETQYF.

V usage is TRBV29-1 and J usage is TRBJ2-1, with a possible D match to TRBD2 (6 bases). V dropped 8 bases and J dropped 0 bases, with 11 bases sitting between them. In germline, CDR1 is SQVTM, CDR2 ANQGSEA. CDR3 length: 13 amino acids. The CDR3 is CSISGSSYNEQFF. The DNA for the CDR3 is TGCAGCATTTCCGGGAGCTCCTACAATGAGCAGTTCTTC.

The V call is TRBV27, the J call TRBJ2-7, with TRBD2 identical over 11 bases. The junction had 8 bases not matched to a gene; V was cut back by 5 bases and J by 2 bases. Germline lookup yields CDR1 MNHEY and CDR2 SMNVEV (reference sequence). The CDR3 covers 16 residues. The CDR3 bases are TGTGCCAGCAGTGGTTCGACTAGCGGGACAGCCTACGAGCAGTACTTC. Residues: CASSGSTSGTAYEQYF.

This rearrangement joins TRBV6-6 to TRBJ2-5; D uncertain. Germline CDR1 MNHNY, CDR2 SVGAGI (reference sequence). The CDR3 sequence is 12 residues long. The germline V and J ends were trimmed by 5 bases and 0 bases, with 4 bases remaining between them. As DNA, the CDR3 is TGTGCCAGCAGTCAGTACCAAGAGACCCAGTACTTC. As protein: CASSQYQETQYF.